This is a list of T cell receptor beta chains from one sample in a study of CD8 T cells in acute hepatitis C reinfection. TCRdb's copy holds only in-frame clones and misses some; the assay was immunoSEQ multiplex PCR. The data show tens of thousands of clones, over 75% seen once. The specimen sequenced was naive CD8+ T cells from PBMCs. The receptors derive from a woman aged 18-30 years who spontaneously cleared hepatitis C infection. Each CDR3 is given with its conserved first and last residue. The order of the fields is clone size, J gene, V gene, CDR3 length, D gene, CDR3 DNA, CDR3 protein. A D gene is named only where the DNA matches it firmly. Size tells how often a clone was seen (once, few, many) or the class of an expanded clone, and some rows leave it out.

clone_size: -; j_call: TRBJ2-7; v_call: TRBV7-2; cdr3_length: 17; d_call: TRBD1; cdr3_nt: TGTGCCAGCAGCTTAGAAGCCGGGACAGGGAAATCCTACGAGCAGTACTTC; cdr3_aa: CASSLEAGTGKSYEQYF
clone_size: -; j_call: TRBJ2-1; v_call: TRBV11-3; cdr3_length: 11; d_call: -; cdr3_nt: TGTGCCAGCAGCTTGGGAACGAGGCAGTTCTTC; cdr3_aa: CASSLGTRQFF
clone_size: -; j_call: TRBJ1-1; v_call: TRBV27; cdr3_length: 11; d_call: -; cdr3_nt: TGTGCCAGCAGTTCCGGACAGCAAGCTTTCTTT; cdr3_aa: CASSSGQQAFF
clone_size: -; j_call: TRBJ1-2; v_call: TRBV28; cdr3_length: 16; d_call: -; cdr3_nt: TGTGCCAGCAGTTTACCCAACCTACAGATCGACTATGGCTACACCTTC; cdr3_aa: CASSLPNLQIDYGYTF
clone_size: -; j_call: TRBJ2-1; v_call: TRBV27; cdr3_length: 17; d_call: -; cdr3_nt: TGTGCCAGCAGCTCGACAGGGTTCGGCGGGGCCTACAATGAGCAGTTCTTC; cdr3_aa: CASSSTGFGGAYNEQFF
clone_size: -; j_call: TRBJ2-2; v_call: TRBV5-6; cdr3_length: 14; d_call: TRBD1; cdr3_nt: TGTGCCAGCAGCGAGTCGACAGGGACCGGGGAGCTGTTTTTT; cdr3_aa: CASSESTGTGELFF
clone_size: -; j_call: TRBJ1-2; v_call: TRBV7-9; cdr3_length: 16; d_call: TRBD1; cdr3_nt: TGTGCCAGCAGCTTAGTAAAGGGGGCCTACGACTATGGCTACACCTTC; cdr3_aa: CASSLVKGAYDYGYTF
clone_size: -; j_call: TRBJ2-7; v_call: TRBV25-1; cdr3_length: 11; d_call: TRBD1; cdr3_nt: TGTGCCAGCGGACAGGGGTTCGAGCAGTACTTC; cdr3_aa: CASGQGFEQYF
clone_size: -; j_call: TRBJ2-5; v_call: TRBV5-1; cdr3_length: 11; d_call: -; cdr3_nt: TGCGCCAGCAGCTCCCAAGAGACCCAGTACTTC; cdr3_aa: CASSSQETQYF
clone_size: -; j_call: TRBJ1-2; v_call: TRBV9; cdr3_length: 15; d_call: -; cdr3_nt: TGTGCCAGCAGTGACCCCCCATCTACCGGGGATGGCTACACCTTC; cdr3_aa: CASSDPPSTGDGYTF
clone_size: -; j_call: TRBJ2-5; v_call: TRBV7-6; cdr3_length: 16; d_call: TRBD2; cdr3_nt: TGTGCCAGCAGCCCACGGCCGGGAGGGCCAAGGGAGACCCAGTACTTC; cdr3_aa: CASSPRPGGPRETQYF
clone_size: -; j_call: TRBJ2-3; v_call: TRBV5-1; cdr3_length: 19; d_call: TRBD2; cdr3_nt: TGCGCCAGCAGCCCGGGACAGGCCATACTAGCGGGGAGCACAGATACGCAGTATTTT; cdr3_aa: CASSPGQAILAGSTDTQYF
clone_size: once; j_call: TRBJ2-5; v_call: TRBV7-8; cdr3_length: 18; d_call: TRBD1; cdr3_nt: TGTGCCAGCAGCTTCACGGAGAAGGGACAGGGGACCCGAGAGACCCAGTACTTC; cdr3_aa: CASSFTEKGQGTRETQYF
clone_size: -; j_call: TRBJ2-1; v_call: TRBV9; cdr3_length: 15; d_call: -; cdr3_nt: TGTGCCAGCAGCTACAGTCGCGGGACCTACAATGAGCAGTTCTTC; cdr3_aa: CASSYSRGTYNEQFF
clone_size: -; j_call: TRBJ2-1; v_call: TRBV20-1; cdr3_length: 11; d_call: -; cdr3_nt: TGCAGTGCTAGAGTGGTCAATGAGCAGTTCTTC; cdr3_aa: CSARVVNEQFF
clone_size: -; j_call: TRBJ2-7; v_call: TRBV4-2; cdr3_length: 12; d_call: -; cdr3_nt: TGTGCCAGCAGCCAAGTCGGGAACGAGCAGTACTTC; cdr3_aa: CASSQVGNEQYF
clone_size: -; j_call: TRBJ2-1; v_call: TRBV6-1; cdr3_length: 16; d_call: TRBD2; cdr3_nt: TGTGCCAGCAGTGCTTGGACTAGCGGGACTTACAATGAGCAGTTCTTC; cdr3_aa: CASSAWTSGTYNEQFF
clone_size: once; j_call: TRBJ1-2; v_call: TRBV30; cdr3_length: 14; d_call: -; cdr3_nt: TGTGCCTGGGAAAGAGCGACAGGCACCTATGGCTACACCTTC; cdr3_aa: CAWERATGTYGYTF
clone_size: -; j_call: TRBJ2-1; v_call: TRBV29-1; cdr3_length: 12; d_call: -; cdr3_nt: TGCAGCGTTGACGAGAATTACAATGAGCAGTTCTTC; cdr3_aa: CSVDENYNEQFF
clone_size: -; j_call: TRBJ2-5; v_call: TRBV7-9; cdr3_length: 14; d_call: -; cdr3_nt: TGTGCCAGCAGCTTAGTGGCGCCTGCAGAGACCCAGTACTTC; cdr3_aa: CASSLVAPAETQYF
clone_size: -; j_call: TRBJ2-7; v_call: TRBV4-1; cdr3_length: 16; d_call: -; cdr3_nt: TGCGCCAGCAGCCAAGATTCGCAAGCGGCGGACTACGAGCAGTACTTC; cdr3_aa: CASSQDSQAADYEQYF
clone_size: few; j_call: TRBJ1-1; v_call: TRBV9; cdr3_length: 14; d_call: -; cdr3_nt: TGTGCCAGCAGCGTAGTAGGACTAGACACTGAAGCTTTCTTT; cdr3_aa: CASSVVGLDTEAFF
clone_size: -; j_call: TRBJ1-1; v_call: TRBV15; cdr3_length: 13; d_call: -; cdr3_nt: TGTGCCACCACTGGGGGGCTAAACACTGAAGCTTTCTTT; cdr3_aa: CATTGGLNTEAFF
clone_size: -; j_call: TRBJ1-2; v_call: TRBV5-3; cdr3_length: 14; d_call: -; cdr3_nt: TGTGCCAGAAGCTTGGGGTCGAAAGCCGGGGGCTACACCTTC; cdr3_aa: CARSLGSKAGGYTF
clone_size: -; j_call: TRBJ2-7; v_call: TRBV19; cdr3_length: 14; d_call: -; cdr3_nt: TGTGCCAGTAGGGATTCCAGGATTACCTACGAGCAGTACTTC; cdr3_aa: CASRDSRITYEQYF
clone_size: -; j_call: TRBJ1-1; v_call: TRBV19; cdr3_length: 13; d_call: -; cdr3_nt: TGTGCCAGTAGTATTATCGAGAACACTGAAGCTTTCTTT; cdr3_aa: CASSIIENTEAFF
clone_size: once; j_call: TRBJ2-1; v_call: TRBV13; cdr3_length: 23; d_call: TRBD2; cdr3_nt: TGTGCCAGCAGCTTAATTGGCGAACTCACTAGCGGGAGGGCCACGGCGGATTACAATGAGCAGTTCTTC; cdr3_aa: CASSLIGELTSGRATADYNEQFF
clone_size: -; j_call: TRBJ1-5; v_call: TRBV27; cdr3_length: 12; d_call: -; cdr3_nt: TGTGCCAGCGGGAGGGCCAGTCAGCCCCAGCATTTT; cdr3_aa: CASGRASQPQHF
clone_size: -; j_call: TRBJ2-1; v_call: TRBV11-1; cdr3_length: 15; d_call: -; cdr3_nt: TGTGCCAGCAGCTTAGGGGTTCCCCTTTTCAATGAGCAGTTCTTC; cdr3_aa: CASSLGVPLFNEQFF
clone_size: -; j_call: TRBJ1-1; v_call: TRBV13; cdr3_length: 13; d_call: -; cdr3_nt: TGTGCCAGCAGCCCCCCGGTGAACACTGAAGCTTTCTTT; cdr3_aa: CASSPPVNTEAFF
clone_size: -; j_call: TRBJ1-3; v_call: TRBV5-1; cdr3_length: 16; d_call: TRBD1; cdr3_nt: TGCGCCAGCAGCTTAGCAACAGGGGTGGTTGGAAACACCATATATTTT; cdr3_aa: CASSLATGVVGNTIYF
clone_size: -; j_call: TRBJ2-3; v_call: TRBV7-2; cdr3_length: 14; d_call: -; cdr3_nt: TGTGCCAGCCCCAAATCCCCACTAACAGATACGCAGTATTTT; cdr3_aa: CASPKSPLTDTQYF
clone_size: few; j_call: TRBJ1-3; v_call: TRBV7-9; cdr3_length: 14; d_call: TRBD1; cdr3_nt: TGTGCCAGCAGCTTAGCGTCTGACAGGGCGGGCATATATTTT; cdr3_aa: CASSLASDRAGIYF
clone_size: -; j_call: TRBJ2-7; v_call: TRBV2; cdr3_length: 15; d_call: TRBD1; cdr3_nt: TGTGCCAGCAGGATGGGACAGGTGGCCCCCTACGAGCAGTACTTC; cdr3_aa: CASRMGQVAPYEQYF
clone_size: -; j_call: TRBJ2-5; v_call: TRBV7-9; cdr3_length: 14; d_call: -; cdr3_nt: TGTGCCAGCAGCCCCCAGGTAGCGCAAGAGACCCAGTACTTC; cdr3_aa: CASSPQVAQETQYF
clone_size: -; j_call: TRBJ2-3; v_call: TRBV11-2; cdr3_length: 14; d_call: TRBD2; cdr3_nt: TGTGCCAGCACTCCCGGGGGGTTGATAGATACGCAGTATTTT; cdr3_aa: CASTPGGLIDTQYF
clone_size: -; j_call: TRBJ1-2; v_call: TRBV6-5; cdr3_length: 15; d_call: TRBD1; cdr3_nt: TGTGCCAGCAGCCCACGGCAGGGGGGAGGCTATGGCTACACCTTC; cdr3_aa: CASSPRQGGGYGYTF
clone_size: -; j_call: TRBJ2-2; v_call: TRBV7-2; cdr3_length: 17; d_call: -; cdr3_nt: TGTGCCAGCAGCTTTAGGCCGGGACGTAAGGACACCGGGGAGCTGTTTTTT; cdr3_aa: CASSFRPGRKDTGELFF
clone_size: -; j_call: TRBJ1-2; v_call: TRBV9; cdr3_length: 15; d_call: -; cdr3_nt: TGTGCCAGCAGCCCAACCTTGAACACCAACTATGGCTACACCTTC; cdr3_aa: CASSPTLNTNYGYTF
clone_size: -; j_call: TRBJ1-1; v_call: TRBV13; cdr3_length: 13; d_call: TRBD1; cdr3_nt: TGTGCCAGCAGCTCCGGGACAGCCTATGAAGCTTTCTTT; cdr3_aa: CASSSGTAYEAFF
clone_size: -; j_call: TRBJ1-3; v_call: TRBV7-9; cdr3_length: 16; d_call: -; cdr3_nt: TGTGCCAGCAGCTTGAGTCCGACATCCTCTGGAAACACCATATATTTT; cdr3_aa: CASSLSPTSSGNTIYF
clone_size: -; j_call: TRBJ1-4; v_call: TRBV4-1; cdr3_length: 14; d_call: -; cdr3_nt: TGCGCCAGCAGCCAAGAAACGGATAATGAAAAACTGTTTTTT; cdr3_aa: CASSQETDNEKLFF
clone_size: once; j_call: TRBJ2-3; v_call: TRBV27; cdr3_length: 16; d_call: -; cdr3_nt: TGTGCCAGCAGTACAACAGGGATCTTCAAGACAGATACGCAGTATTTT; cdr3_aa: CASSTTGIFKTDTQYF
clone_size: -; j_call: TRBJ2-7; v_call: TRBV7-2; cdr3_length: 13; d_call: -; cdr3_nt: TGTGCCAGCAGCTTAGAACAGGGTGCCGAGCAGTACTTC; cdr3_aa: CASSLEQGAEQYF
clone_size: -; j_call: TRBJ1-5; v_call: TRBV7-9; cdr3_length: 14; d_call: -; cdr3_nt: TGTGCCAGCAGCTTGGGACACCAGAATCAGCCCCAGCATTTT; cdr3_aa: CASSLGHQNQPQHF
clone_size: few; j_call: TRBJ1-1; v_call: TRBV7-9; cdr3_length: 14; d_call: -; cdr3_nt: TGTGCCAGCAGCTTTGCGGGGACTAACACTGAAGCTTTCTTT; cdr3_aa: CASSFAGTNTEAFF
clone_size: -; j_call: TRBJ2-7; v_call: TRBV10-3; cdr3_length: 12; d_call: -; cdr3_nt: TGTGCCATCAGCGATTCGGACTACGAGCAGTACTTC; cdr3_aa: CAISDSDYEQYF
clone_size: -; j_call: TRBJ1-1; v_call: TRBV27; cdr3_length: 11; d_call: -; cdr3_nt: TGTGCCAGCAGGGTTGGAACTGAAGCTTTCTTT; cdr3_aa: CASRVGTEAFF
clone_size: -; j_call: TRBJ2-1; v_call: TRBV9; cdr3_length: 10; d_call: -; cdr3_nt: TGTGCCAGCTCGGGGGCGGAGCAGTTCTTC; cdr3_aa: CASSGAEQFF
clone_size: -; j_call: TRBJ1-1; v_call: TRBV19; cdr3_length: 15; d_call: TRBD1; cdr3_nt: TGTGCCAGTAGTAGCCCCACAGGGGTTAACACTGAAGCTTTCTTT; cdr3_aa: CASSSPTGVNTEAFF
clone_size: -; j_call: TRBJ2-7; v_call: TRBV10-2; cdr3_length: 15; d_call: TRBD1; cdr3_nt: TGCGCCAGCAGTGAGCAACAGGGGGCGGCCCTCGAGCAGTACTTC; cdr3_aa: CASSEQQGAALEQYF
clone_size: -; j_call: TRBJ1-2; v_call: TRBV4-1; cdr3_length: 16; d_call: -; cdr3_nt: TGCGCCAGCAGCCAATGGTGGCTCGGCAGGGGCTCTGGCTACACCTTC; cdr3_aa: CASSQWWLGRGSGYTF
clone_size: -; j_call: TRBJ2-2; v_call: TRBV11-2; cdr3_length: 15; d_call: -; cdr3_nt: TGTGCCAGCAGCCGCAGAACTACATCCACCGGGGAGCTGTTTTTT; cdr3_aa: CASSRRTTSTGELFF
clone_size: -; j_call: TRBJ2-1; v_call: TRBV7-9; cdr3_length: 13; d_call: -; cdr3_nt: TGTGCCAGCAGCTTAGCGATGAGCAATGAGCAGTTCTTC; cdr3_aa: CASSLAMSNEQFF
clone_size: -; j_call: TRBJ1-1; v_call: TRBV7-8; cdr3_length: 14; d_call: -; cdr3_nt: TGTGCCAGCAGCTTAGACACAGGGAGCACTGAAGCTTTCTTT; cdr3_aa: CASSLDTGSTEAFF
clone_size: -; j_call: TRBJ2-1; v_call: TRBV5-4; cdr3_length: 12; d_call: -; cdr3_nt: TGTGCCAGCAGCTCCGACTTTAATGAGCAGTTCTTC; cdr3_aa: CASSSDFNEQFF
clone_size: -; j_call: TRBJ2-1; v_call: TRBV9; cdr3_length: 17; d_call: -; cdr3_nt: TGTGCCAGCAGCGCCCAGCCCCGGGGGAGCTCCTACAATGAGCAGTTCTTC; cdr3_aa: CASSAQPRGSSYNEQFF
clone_size: -; j_call: TRBJ2-2; v_call: TRBV5-8; cdr3_length: 15; d_call: -; cdr3_nt: TGTGCCAGCAGCTTGGGAGACTCTAACACCGGGGAGCTGTTTTTT; cdr3_aa: CASSLGDSNTGELFF
clone_size: -; j_call: TRBJ2-2; v_call: TRBV2; cdr3_length: 15; d_call: TRBD2; cdr3_nt: TGTGCCAGCAGTGAACGGCTAGCGGGAGTCGGGGAGCTGTTTTTT; cdr3_aa: CASSERLAGVGELFF